A single T cell receptor (beta chain) is shown here with its context. The antigen remains undetermined. The data belong to a study of CXCR3-negative and CXCR3-positive naive CD8 T cells. TRB cDNA was prepared as libraries by UMI-labeled 5' RACE. TCRdb reprocessed the 5' RACE reads; each CDR3 protein has one entry and no DNA is given. The sample totals tens of thousands of distinct CDR3 sequences. The CDR3 totals 13 residues. Germline lookup yields CDR1 SGHRS and CDR2 YFSETQ. Regarding the study as a whole: The authors found comparable surface CD5 between naive subsets and inferred TCR strength from TRB CDR3 properties. Naive CXCR3-positive cells had TRB CDR3s more hydrophobic than those of CXCR3-negative naive cells.

The chain links TRBV5-1 to TRBJ2-7; lacking DNA, the TRBD1 call made by TCRdb goes unchecked. Sequenced sample: naive CXCR3+ CD8+ T cells from blood. Subset indicated: CD45RO-CCR7+CD27+CD95- naive CD8+ T cells expressing CXCR3 (TNR3+). This TCR derives from a human donor in good health. Some clones in this sample may be carry-over from other donors' samples. The CDR3 loop reads CASKRGSTYEQYF.